The rows below give T cell receptor beta chains drawn from one sample of a study of blood T cell repertoires in COVID-19. TCRdb's copy holds only in-frame clones and misses some; the assay was immunoSEQ multiplex PCR. The sample holds around 150,000 clones; around 92% are singletons and the top ten take about 5.3%. The specimen was peripheral blood. The receptors come from a man aged 25 to 40 with COVID-19, enrolled during active disease. Each CDR3 is given with its conserved first and last residue. A D gene is named only where the DNA matches it firmly. Size tells how often a clone was seen (once, few, many) or the class of an expanded clone, and some rows leave it out.

clone size,V gene,J gene,D gene,CDR3 DNA,CDR3 protein
few,TRBV19,TRBJ1-2,TRBD1,TGTGCCAGTAGTATGCAGGGGGCAGCCTATGGCTACACCTTC,CASSMQGAAYGYTF
-,TRBV29-1,TRBJ1-1,-,TGCAGCGTGGCTTATGGACTGATGAACACTGAAGCTTTCTTT,CSVAYGLMNTEAFF
-,TRBV16,TRBJ2-5,-,TGTGCCAGCAGCCAAGACTTCGGGATACAAGAGACCCAGTACTTC,CASSQDFGIQETQYF
-,TRBV28,TRBJ1-3,-,TGTGTGGCAGGGCGCCCCCATAATAAAAACACCATATATTTT,CVAGRPHNKNTIYF
few,TRBV29-1,TRBJ2-3,TRBD2,TGCAGCGTACCCTACGGGACTAGCGGGGGACATACGCAGTATTTT,CSVPYGTSGGHTQYF
-,TRBV19,TRBJ2-2,-,TGTGCCAGTAAATTCTTTCCGGGCGGGGAGCTGTTTTTT,CASKFFPGGELFF
-,TRBV7-9,TRBJ2-3,TRBD1,TGTGCCAGCAGCTTAAGACAGGGGATCACAGATACGCAGTATTTT,CASSLRQGITDTQYF
-,TRBV19,TRBJ1-6,-,TGTGCCAGTTGGGAGGGGGGTAGCGGTTCACCCCTCCACTTT,CASWEGGSGSPLHF
-,TRBV11-2,TRBJ1-1,TRBD1,TGTGCCAGCAGCAGGACAGGGGGGAACACTGAAGCTTTCTTT,CASSRTGGNTEAFF
-,TRBV28,TRBJ2-3,TRBD2,TGTGCCAGCAGCCCCCGGGGGGAAGGTACAGATACGCAGTATTTT,CASSPRGEGTDTQYF
-,TRBV4-2,TRBJ2-3,TRBD1,TGTGCCAGCAGCCAAGTGGGACAGGGGGCAGATACGCAGTATTTT,CASSQVGQGADTQYF
-,TRBV15,TRBJ1-2,-,TGTGCCACCAGCAGAGTTGAGGGCCGAGGAGACTATGGCTACACCTTC,CATSRVEGRGDYGYTF